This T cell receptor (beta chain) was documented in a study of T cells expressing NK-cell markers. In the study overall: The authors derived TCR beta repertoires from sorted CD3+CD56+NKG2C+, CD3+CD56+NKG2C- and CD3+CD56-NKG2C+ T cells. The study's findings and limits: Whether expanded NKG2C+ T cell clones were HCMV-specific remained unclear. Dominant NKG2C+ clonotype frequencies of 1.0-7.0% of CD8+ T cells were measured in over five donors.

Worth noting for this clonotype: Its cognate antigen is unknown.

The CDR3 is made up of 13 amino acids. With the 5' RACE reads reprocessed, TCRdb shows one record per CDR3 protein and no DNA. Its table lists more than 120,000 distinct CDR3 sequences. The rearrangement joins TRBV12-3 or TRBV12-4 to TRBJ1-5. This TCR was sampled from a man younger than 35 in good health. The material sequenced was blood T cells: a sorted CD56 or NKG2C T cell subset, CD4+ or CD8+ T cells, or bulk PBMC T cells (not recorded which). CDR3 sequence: CASHRAPGQPQHF.